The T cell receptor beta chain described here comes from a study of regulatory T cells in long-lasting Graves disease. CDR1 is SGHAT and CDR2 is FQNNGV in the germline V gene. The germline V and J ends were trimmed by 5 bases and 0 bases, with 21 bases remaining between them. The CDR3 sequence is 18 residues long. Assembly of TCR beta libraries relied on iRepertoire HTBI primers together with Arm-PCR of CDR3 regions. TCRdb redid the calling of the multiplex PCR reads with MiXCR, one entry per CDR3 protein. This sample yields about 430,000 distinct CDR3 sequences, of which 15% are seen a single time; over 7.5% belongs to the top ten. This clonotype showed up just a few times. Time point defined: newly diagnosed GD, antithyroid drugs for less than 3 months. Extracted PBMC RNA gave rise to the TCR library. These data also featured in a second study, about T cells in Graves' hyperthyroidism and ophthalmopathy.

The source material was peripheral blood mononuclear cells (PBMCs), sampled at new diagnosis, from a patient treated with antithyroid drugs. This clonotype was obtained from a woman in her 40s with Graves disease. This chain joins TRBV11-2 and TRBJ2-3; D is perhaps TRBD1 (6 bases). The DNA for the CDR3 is TGTGCCAGCAGCCTAACAGGGTACGCCTTCTCCAGCACAGATACGCAGTATTTT. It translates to CASSLTGYAFSSTDTQYF.